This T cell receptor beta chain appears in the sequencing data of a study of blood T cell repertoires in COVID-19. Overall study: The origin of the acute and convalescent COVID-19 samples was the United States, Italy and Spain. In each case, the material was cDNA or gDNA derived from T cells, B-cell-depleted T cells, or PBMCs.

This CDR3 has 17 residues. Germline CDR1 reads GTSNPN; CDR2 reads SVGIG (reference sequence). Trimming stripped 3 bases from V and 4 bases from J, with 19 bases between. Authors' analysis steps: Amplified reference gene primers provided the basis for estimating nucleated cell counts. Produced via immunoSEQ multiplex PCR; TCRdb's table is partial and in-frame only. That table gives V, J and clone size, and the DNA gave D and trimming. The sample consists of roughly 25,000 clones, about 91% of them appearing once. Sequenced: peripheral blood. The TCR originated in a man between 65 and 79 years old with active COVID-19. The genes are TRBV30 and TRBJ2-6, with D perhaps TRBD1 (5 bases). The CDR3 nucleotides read TGTGCCTGGAGCCCCACAGGCGTGTGGTCCGGGGCCAACGTCCTGACTTTC. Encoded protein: CAWSPTGVWSGANVLTF.